This T cell receptor (beta chain) originates from a study of PD-L1 blockade in urothelial cancer. V dropped 5 bases and J dropped 10; count of bases not matched to a gene: 5. Germline V gene lookup returns CDR1 SGHTA and CDR2 FQGNSA. The CDR3 spans 11 residues. PCRs each included synthetic TCR analog templates spiked in. Here immunoSEQ multiplex PCR was the method, and the copy in TCRdb shows in-frame clones only, minus some. The sample carries 25,000 to 35,000 clones, around 86% recorded once. As to this clone: Its specificity is unknown.

There were between 1 and 8 samples from each patient, taken pretreatment and on-treatment. Study-wide results and caveats: Below-median blood TCR clonality before treatment forecast better survival.

Sequenced here: PBMCs, sampled around atezolizumab (anti-PD-L1) treatment. This chain joins TRBV7-2 and TRBJ2-7, with 7 bases aligning to TRBD1. This receptor was obtained from a man aged 45-60 years with urothelial cancer. The CDR3 sequence: CASSTGTAQYF. The CDR3 DNA is TGTGCCAGCAGCACCGGGACAGCTCAGTACTTC.